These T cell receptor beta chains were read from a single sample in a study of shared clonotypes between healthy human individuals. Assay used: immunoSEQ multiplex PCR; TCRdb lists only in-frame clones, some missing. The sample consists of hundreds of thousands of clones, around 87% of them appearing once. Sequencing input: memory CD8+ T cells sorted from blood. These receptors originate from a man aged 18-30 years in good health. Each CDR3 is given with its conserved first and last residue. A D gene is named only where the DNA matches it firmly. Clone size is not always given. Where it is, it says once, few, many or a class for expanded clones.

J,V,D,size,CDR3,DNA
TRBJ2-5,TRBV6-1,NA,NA,CASSEAGVWLEETQYF,TGTGCCAGCAGTGAAGCGGGGGTCTGGTTGGAGGAGACCCAGTACTTC
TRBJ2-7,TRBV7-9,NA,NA,CASSSGSDITYEQYF,TGTGCCAGCAGCTCCGGGTCAGACATCACCTACGAGCAGTACTTC
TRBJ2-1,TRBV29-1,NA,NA,CSANYRDGYNEQFF,TGCAGCGCGAACTACAGGGATGGCTACAATGAGCAGTTCTTC
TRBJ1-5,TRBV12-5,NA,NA,CASGLPPWRGDYSNQPQHF,TGTGCTAGTGGTTTGCCACCTTGGCGGGGAGACTATAGCAATCAGCCCCAGCATTTT
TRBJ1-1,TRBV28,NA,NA,CASRGLTNTEAFF,TGTGCCAGCAGGGGACTGACGAACACTGAAGCTTTCTTT
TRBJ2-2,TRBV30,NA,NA,CAWRALNTGELFF,TGTGCCTGGAGAGCTCTAAACACCGGGGAGCTGTTTTTT
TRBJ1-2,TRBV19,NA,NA,CASSISRSYGYTF,TGTGCCAGTAGTATCTCCAGGTCGTATGGCTACACCTTC
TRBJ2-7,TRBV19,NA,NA,CASSYGGTTYEQYF,TGTGCCAGTAGTTACGGCGGGACCACCTACGAGCAGTACTTC
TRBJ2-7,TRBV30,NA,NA,CAWSRAHEQYF,TGTGCCTGGAGTAGAGCCCACGAGCAGTACTTC
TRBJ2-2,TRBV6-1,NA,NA,CASSERRVGWNTGELFF,TGTGCCAGCAGTGAAAGACGAGTAGGGTGGAACACCGGGGAGCTGTTTTTT
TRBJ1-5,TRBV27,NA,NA,CASGVVGQPQHF,TGTGCCAGCGGAGTAGTTGGTCAGCCCCAGCATTTT
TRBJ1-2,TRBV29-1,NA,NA,CSVEGWGPLNYGYTF,TGCAGCGTTGAAGGCTGGGGGCCTCTTAACTATGGCTACACCTTC
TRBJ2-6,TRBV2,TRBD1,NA,CASSALTGGTVLTF,TGTGCCAGCAGTGCGTTGACAGGGGGAACTGTCCTGACTTTC
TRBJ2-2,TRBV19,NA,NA,CASSIGSGGELFF,TGTGCCAGTAGTATTGGGTCGGGCGGGGAGCTGTTTTTT
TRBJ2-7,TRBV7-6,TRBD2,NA,CASSLGPPDGRTRTYEQYF,TGTGCCAGCAGCTTAGGCCCCCCAGACGGTCGGACTAGAACCTACGAGCAGTACTTC
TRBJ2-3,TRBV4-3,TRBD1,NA,CASSQDWTGLTDTQYF,TGCGCCAGCAGCCAAGATTGGACAGGCCTCACAGATACGCAGTATTTT
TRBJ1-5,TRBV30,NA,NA,CAWSQGGQPQHF,TGTGCCTGGAGTCAGGGTGGTCAGCCCCAGCATTTT
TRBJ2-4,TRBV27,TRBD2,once,CASSSSGTSGRIYAKNIQYF,TGTGCCAGCAGCTCCTCCGGGACTAGCGGGAGAATTTACGCCAAAAACATTCAGTACTTC
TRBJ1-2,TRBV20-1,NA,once,CSVRAGHGYTF,TGCAGTGTCCGCGCAGGTCATGGCTACACCTTC
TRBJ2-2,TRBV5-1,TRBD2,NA,CASSLYTGGNTGELFF,TGCGCCAGCAGCTTGTACACGGGAGGGAACACCGGGGAGCTGTTTTTT
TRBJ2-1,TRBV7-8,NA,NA,CASTFESPNYEQFF,TGTGCCAGCACCTTTGAATCCCCGAACTATGAGCAGTTCTTC
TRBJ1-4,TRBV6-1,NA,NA,CASSDGRAGEKLFF,TGTGCCAGCAGTGATGGGAGGGCTGGCGAAAAACTGTTTTTT
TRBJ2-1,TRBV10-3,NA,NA,CAIRDLQRYNEQFF,TGTGCCATCAGAGACTTGCAACGATACAATGAGCAGTTCTTC
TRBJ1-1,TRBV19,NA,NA,CASRGLAVGSTEAFF,TGTGCCAGTAGGGGGCTCGCTGTGGGGAGCACTGAAGCTTTCTTT
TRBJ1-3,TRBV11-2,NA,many,CASRSLGNTIYF,TGTGCCAGCAGGTCACTGGGAAACACCATATATTTT
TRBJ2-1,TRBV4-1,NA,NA,CASSIRTTYNEQFF,TGCGCCAGCAGCATCCGGACCACCTACAATGAGCAGTTCTTC
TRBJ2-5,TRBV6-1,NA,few,CASSDQGVETQYF,TGTGCCAGCAGTGATCAGGGTGTCGAGACCCAGTACTTC
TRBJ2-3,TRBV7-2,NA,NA,CASSSDLVLDTQYF,TGTGCCAGCAGCTCGGACCTTGTTTTAGATACGCAGTATTTT
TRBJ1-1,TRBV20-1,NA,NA,CSALRQSEAFF,TGCAGTGCTCTCAGACAGAGTGAAGCTTTCTTT
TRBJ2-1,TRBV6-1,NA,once,CASSEDWVGGDTYNEQFF,TGTGCCAGCAGTGAAGATTGGGTGGGCGGGGATACCTACAATGAGCAGTTCTTC
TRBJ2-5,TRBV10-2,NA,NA,CASSESPGLVQETQYF,TGCGCCAGCAGTGAGTCACCGGGACTGGTACAAGAGACCCAGTACTTC
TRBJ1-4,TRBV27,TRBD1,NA,CASSLTGTGGEANEKLFF,TGTGCCAGCAGTTTAACCGGGACAGGGGGCGAGGCTAATGAAAAACTGTTTTTT
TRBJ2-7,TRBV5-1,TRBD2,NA,CASSLGEGYEQYF,TGCGCCAGCAGCTTGGGGGAGGGCTACGAGCAGTACTTC
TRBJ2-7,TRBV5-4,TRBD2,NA,CASSALAGGAYEQYF,TGTGCCAGCAGCGCCCTAGCGGGAGGCGCCTACGAGCAGTACTTC
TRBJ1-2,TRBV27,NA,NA,CASSLSGSNYGYTF,TGTGCCAGCAGTTTATCGGGCAGCAACTATGGCTACACCTTC
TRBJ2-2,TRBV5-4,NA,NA,CASSPEGVGPGELFF,TGTGCCAGCAGCCCGGAGGGAGTCGGCCCCGGGGAGCTGTTTTTT
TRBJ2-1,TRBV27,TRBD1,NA,CASSLSPGTGYNEQFF,TGTGCCAGCAGTCTAAGCCCCGGGACAGGGTACAATGAGCAGTTCTTC
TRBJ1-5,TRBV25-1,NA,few,CASSEVGGNQPQHF,TGTGCCAGCAGTGAAGTGGGGGGGAATCAGCCCCAGCATTTT
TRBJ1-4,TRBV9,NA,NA,CASSVNGQTNEKLFF,TGTGCCAGCAGCGTCAACGGCCAAACTAATGAAAAACTGTTTTTT
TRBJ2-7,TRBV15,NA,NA,CATSRDDLGSYEQYF,TGTGCCACCAGCAGAGATGATTTAGGTTCTTACGAGCAGTACTTC
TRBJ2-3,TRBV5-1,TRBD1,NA,CASSLGRDRVFSDTQYF,TGCGCCAGCAGCTTGGGCCGGGACAGGGTTTTTTCAGATACGCAGTATTTT
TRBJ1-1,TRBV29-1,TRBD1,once,CSATGAPLNTEAFF,TGCAGCGCCACAGGGGCCCCTTTGAACACTGAAGCTTTCTTT
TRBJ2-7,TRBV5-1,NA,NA,CASSAGTLSLPSEQYF,TGCGCCAGCAGCGCCGGGACCCTTTCTCTCCCCAGCGAGCAGTACTTC
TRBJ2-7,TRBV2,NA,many,CASSTPIDSSYEQYF,TGTGCCAGCAGTACGCCAATCGACAGTTCCTACGAGCAGTACTTC
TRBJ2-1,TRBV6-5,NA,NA,CASSSTGYNEQFF,TGTGCCAGCAGTTCGACGGGTTACAATGAGCAGTTCTTC
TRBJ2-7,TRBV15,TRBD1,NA,CATSTYDRDEQYF,TGTGCCACCAGCACCTACGACAGGGACGAGCAGTACTTC
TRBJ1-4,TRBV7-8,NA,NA,CASSKEGATNEKLFF,TGTGCCAGCAGCAAGGAAGGTGCAACTAATGAAAAACTGTTTTTT
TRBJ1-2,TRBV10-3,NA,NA,CAISVARDGANYGYTF,TGTGCCATCAGTGTGGCTCGGGACGGAGCTAACTATGGCTACACCTTC
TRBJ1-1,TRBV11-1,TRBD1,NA,CASSLRGTGGITEAFF,TGTGCCAGCAGCTTAAGAGGGACAGGCGGTATCACTGAAGCTTTCTTT
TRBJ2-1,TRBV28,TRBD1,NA,CASSSRTGEGYNEQFF,TGTGCCAGCAGTTCGCGGACAGGGGAAGGGTACAATGAGCAGTTCTTC
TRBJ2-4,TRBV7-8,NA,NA,CASSLGSYIQYF,TGTGCCAGCAGCTTAGGGAGCTACATTCAGTACTTC
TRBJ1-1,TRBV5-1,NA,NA,CASSVREDMNTEAFF,TGCGCCAGCAGCGTAAGGGAAGACATGAACACTGAAGCTTTCTTT
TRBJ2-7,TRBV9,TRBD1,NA,CASSVGPGQASYEQYF,TGTGCCAGCAGCGTAGGTCCGGGACAGGCGTCCTACGAGCAGTACTTC
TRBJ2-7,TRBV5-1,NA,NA,CASSFQVDYEQYF,TGCGCCAGCAGCTTTCAGGTTGACTACGAGCAGTACTTC
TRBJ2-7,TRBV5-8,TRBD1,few,CASSLGRGRSSEQYF,TGTGCCAGCAGCTTGGGCAGGGGGCGATCGAGCGAGCAGTACTTC